The 2 T cell receptor beta chains presented below share a single source sample, sequenced in a study of T cell responses to AZD1222 COVID-19 vaccine. The repertoire was sequenced with immunoSEQ multiplex PCR; TCRdb's copy has only in-frame clones and lacks some. The sample has around 140,000 clones, around 92% seen once; the top ten hold approximately 12%. Here the sequenced sample was peripheral blood, taken after recovery from COVID-19. The receptors come from an adult who had recovered from COVID-19.

The count of this clone is one. The rearrangement joins TRBV10-2 to TRBJ2-1, with D uncertain. Germline V gene sequence: CDR1 WSHSY, CDR2 SAAADI. The CDR3 is made up of 16 amino acids. V lost 3 bases and J 0 bases, leaving 12 bases between the germline ends. CDR3 DNA: TGCGCCAGCAGTGACCCCTTTTCGAGCTCCTACAATGAGCAGTTCTTC. Protein: CASSDPFSSSYNEQFF.

This sequence joins TRBV7-6 and TRBJ1-4, with no clear D. The CDR3 spans 15 residues. Germline V lookup: CDR1 SGHVS, CDR2 FNYEAQ. V was trimmed by 3 bases and J by 4 bases, leaving 12 bases between them. CDR3 region: CASSFGLGINEKLFF. DNA for the CDR3: TGTGCCAGCAGCTTCGGTTTAGGGATTAATGAAAAACTGTTTTTT.